This entry lists 17 T cell receptor beta chains sequenced from one sample in a study of early T cells in non-severe SARS-CoV-2 infection. TCRdb redid the calling of the 5' RACE reads with MiXCR, one entry per CDR3 protein. The repertoire holds about 45,000 distinct CDR3 sequences, with 11% as singletons. Sequencing was done on a sample of whole blood. The receptor source for this set is an adult who was a healthcare worker with PCR-confirmed SARS-CoV-2 infection or an uninfected control (not recorded which).

With regard to this clonotype: A read error may be the cause here, since a much bigger clone is one base away. The chain carries TRBV9 and TRBJ1-5; the D is unclear. The CDR3 sequence is 15 residues long. Germline-derived CDR1 and CDR2 are SGDLS and YYNGEE. The CDR3 is CASSPSGGSNQPQRF. CDR3 coding DNA: TGTGCCAGCAGCCCTAGTGGAGGGAGCAATCAGCCCCAGCGTTTT. Complete variable domain (other parts from reference TRBV9 and TRBJ1-5): DSGVTQTPKHLITATGQRVTLRCSPRSGDLSVYWYQQSLDQGLQFLIQYYNGEERAKGNILERFSAQQFPDLHSELNLSSLELGDSALYFCASSPSGGSNQPQRFGDGTRLSIL.

The chain has TRBV5-6 and TRBJ2-7, with a tentative D call TRBD1 (8 bases). This CDR3 comprises 19 residues. Germline V CDR1 and CDR2: SGHDT, YYEEEE. V was cut by 0 bases and J by 2 bases, with 24 bases left in between. The CDR3 protein is CASSLAMTGAQRDAYEQYF. CDR3 bases: TGTGCCAGCAGCTTGGCTATGACAGGGGCACAGCGGGACGCCTACGAGCAGTACTTC.

This clonotype was detected many times. The V gene is TRBV4-1, the J gene TRBJ2-7, with TRBD2 matching 11 bases. After removal of 0 bases from V and 1 base from J, the junction contained 8 bases not matched to a gene. This CDR3 is built from 18 residues. The V gene's germline CDR1 is MGHRA and CDR2 YSYEKL. The CDR3 loop reads CASSQDPGTSGRSYEQYF. As DNA, the CDR3 is TGCGCCAGCAGCCAAGATCCCGGGACTAGCGGAAGATCCTACGAGCAGTACTTC.

The chain carries TRBV4-3 and TRBJ2-1; D perhaps matches TRBD2 (6 bases). The V gene lost 1 base and the J gene lost 10 bases, with 26 bases spanning the gap. The CDR3 covers 18 residues. Germline V gives CDR1 LGHNA, CDR2 YSLEER. The CDR3 here is CASSQVEDIPGLPAEQFF. CDR3 nucleotide sequence: TGCGCCAGCAGCCAAGTTGAGGACATACCGGGACTCCCAGCCGAGCAGTTCTTC.

The table lists this clonotype with many counts. The chain combines TRBV28 with TRBJ2-2; TRBD2 agrees at 10 bases. Looked up from germline, CDR1 is MDHEN and CDR2 is SYDVKM. Unmatched junction bases numbered 6, after V lost 5 bases and J lost 6 bases. The CDR3 loop spans 15 amino acids. Written as DNA, the CDR3 is TGTGCCAGCAGTGATAGCGGGAGGAAGGCCGGGGAGCTGTTTTTT. Translating it yields CASSDSGRKAGELFF.

This clonotype was seen only a few times. The V call is TRBV10-2, the J call TRBJ2-7, with 11 bases lining up with TRBD2. Germline V gives CDR1 WSHSY, CDR2 SAAADI. J lost 4 bases, V lost 3 bases, and 5 bases had no gene match. This CDR3 spans 15 amino acids. CDR3 amino acids: CASSDSGRAGYEQYF. The DNA of the CDR3 is TGCGCCAGCAGTGATAGCGGGAGGGCTGGTTACGAGCAGTACTTC.

This clonotype was counted at least ten times. This CDR3 reads CASSSTSASDTQYF. CDR3 sequence (DNA): TGTGCCAGCAGTTCGACTAGCGCGTCTGATACGCAGTATTTT. The rearrangement uses TRBV5-4 and TRBJ2-3, with 8 bases matching TRBD2. Germline V CDR1 and CDR2: SGHNT, YYREEE (reference sequence). Trimming at V came to 5 bases and at J to 6 bases, leaving 8 bases not matched to a gene. The CDR3 is 14 residues long. The full variable domain, in which reference TRBV5-4 and TRBJ2-3 provide the parts outside the CDR3, is ETGVTQSPTHLIKTRGQQVTLRCSSQSGHNTVSWYQQALGQGPQFIFQYYREEENGRGNFPPRFSGLQFPNYSSELNVNALELDDSALYLCASSSTSASDTQYFGPGTRLTVL.

CDR3 bases: TGTGCCAGCAGCCAGGACGGGACAGGGAACACTGAAGCTTTCTTT. Translated: CASSQDGTGNTEAFF. The rearrangement uses TRBV4-2 and TRBJ1-1; 8 nucleotides match TRBD1. The CDR3 totals 15 residues. CDR1 and CDR2 (germline): LGHNA, YNFKEQ. Trimming at V came to 3 bases and at J to 1 base, leaving 4 bases not matched to a gene.

This clonotype has ten or more counts. The chain couples TRBV29-1 to TRBJ2-3, with 8 bases aligning to TRBD2. Germline V gene data show CDR1 as SQVTM and CDR2 as ANQGSEA. This CDR3 spans 14 amino acids. V dropped 2 bases and J dropped 3; count of bases not matched to a gene: 4. Here the CDR3 DNA reads TGCAGCGTTGAACAAAGCGGGGGAACAGATACGCAGTATTTT. Translated, it gives CSVEQSGGTDTQYF.

This clonotype was detected many times. The J gene is TRBJ2-2, the V gene TRBV20-1; D is perhaps TRBD1 or TRBD2 (5 bases each). Trimming cost V 4 bases and J 6 bases, with 15 bases left between them. CDR1 is DFQATT, CDR2 SNEGSKA, per germline (reference sequence). The CDR3 extends over 14 amino acids. DNA of the CDR3: TGCAGTGCTAAGCGGCCCCGGGGCGCCGGGGAGCTGTTTTTT. This translates into CSAKRPRGAGELFF.

J is TRBJ1-4 and V is TRBV7-8; D is possibly TRBD1 (6 bases). CDR1 SGHVS and CDR2 FQNEAQ come from the germline V gene. The CDR3 sequence is 14 residues long. V was pared by 6 bases and J by 5 bases, with 13 bases between. The CDR3 is CASSFRGRNEKLFF. The CDR3 DNA reads as TGTGCCAGCAGTTTCAGGGGAAGGAATGAAAAACTGTTTTTT. Full variable domain (outside the CDR3, taken from reference TRBV7-8 and TRBJ1-4): GAGVSQSPRYKVAKRGQDVALRCDPISGHVSLFWYQQALGQGPEFLTYFQNEAQLDKSGLPSDRFFAERPEGSVSTLKIQRTQQEDSAVYLCASSFRGRNEKLFFGSGTQLSVL.

This clonotype was seen ten or more times. This chain links TRBV19 with TRBJ1-5, with D perhaps matching TRBD1 (5 bases). Germline values: CDR1 LNHDA, CDR2 SQIVND (reference sequence). The CDR3 has 15 residues. The ends were cut back, 3 bases at V and 4 bases at J, with 13 bases in the middle. CDR3 amino acids: CASSMGLGGNQPQHF. As DNA, the CDR3 is TGTGCCAGTAGTATGGGGCTGGGAGGGAATCAGCCCCAGCATTTT.

In this sample, this clonotype turned up many times. The CDR3 protein is CASRTGTANYGYTF. The DNA for the CDR3 is TGCGCCAGCAGGACCGGGACAGCTAACTATGGCTACACCTTC. The V and J genes are TRBV5-1 and TRBJ1-2; 7 nucleotides agree with TRBD1. The CDR3 runs to 14 residues. J lost 0 bases, V lost 5 bases, and 4 bases had no gene match. The V gene's germline CDR1 is SGHRS and CDR2 YFSETQ. Full variable domain (missing parts from reference TRBV5-1 and TRBJ1-2): KAGVTQTPRYLIKTRGQQVTLSCSPISGHRSVSWYQQTPGQGLQFLFEYFSETQRNKGNFPGRFSGRQFSNSRSEMNVSTLELGDSALYLCASRTGTANYGYTFGSGTRLTVV.

There are many counts of this clonotype. The genes are TRBV29-1 and TRBJ2-5, with 8 positions matching TRBD2. This CDR3 has 14 amino acids. Unmatched junction bases numbered 11, after V lost 6 bases and J lost 5 bases. Germline lookup yields CDR1 SQVTM and CDR2 ANQGSEA. This CDR3 is CSVPISGSLETQYF. DNA for the CDR3: TGCAGCGTACCCATCAGCGGGAGTTTGGAGACCCAGTACTTC. Together with reference TRBV29-1 and TRBJ2-5, the CDR3 gives the full variable domain: SAVISQKPSRDICQRGTSLTIQCQVDSQVTMMFWYRQQPGQSLTLIATANQGSEATYESGFVIDKFPISRPNLTFSTLTVSNMSPEDSSIYLCSVPISGSLETQYFGPGTRLLVL.

In its sample, this clonotype was seen many times. The rearrangement joins TRBV24-1 to TRBJ1-5; no firm D call. This CDR3 comprises 16 residues. The V and J ends lost 4 bases and 6 bases respectively, with 18 bases between them. Germline CDR1 reads KGHDR; CDR2 reads SFDVKD. The CDR3 here is CATSDPSAGGGQPQHF. CDR3 sequence (DNA): TGTGCCACCAGTGACCCTTCGGCAGGCGGCGGTCAGCCCCAGCATTTT.

This clonotype was seen at least ten times. J is TRBJ2-7 and V is TRBV7-3, with 8 bases identical to TRBD1. Germline CDR1 and CDR2: SGHTA and FQGTGA. V lost 5 bases, J lost 3 bases, and 6 bases stayed unmatched. The length of the CDR3 is 14 residues. CDR3 sequence (DNA): TGTGCCAGCAGCCCGACAGGGGATAGCTACGAGCAGTACTTC. This codes for CASSPTGDSYEQYF.

At least ten counts were recorded for this clonotype. The chain uses TRBV24-1 and TRBJ2-6; D is perhaps TRBD1 (5 bases). V lost 7 bases and J 1 base, leaving 7 bases between the germline ends. This CDR3 region has 14 residues. Per germline, CDR1 KGHDR and CDR2 SFDVKD. The CDR3 nucleotides are TGTGCCACCAGAGCAGGGTCTGGGGCCAACGTCCTGACTTTC. Protein sequence: CATRAGSGANVLTF.